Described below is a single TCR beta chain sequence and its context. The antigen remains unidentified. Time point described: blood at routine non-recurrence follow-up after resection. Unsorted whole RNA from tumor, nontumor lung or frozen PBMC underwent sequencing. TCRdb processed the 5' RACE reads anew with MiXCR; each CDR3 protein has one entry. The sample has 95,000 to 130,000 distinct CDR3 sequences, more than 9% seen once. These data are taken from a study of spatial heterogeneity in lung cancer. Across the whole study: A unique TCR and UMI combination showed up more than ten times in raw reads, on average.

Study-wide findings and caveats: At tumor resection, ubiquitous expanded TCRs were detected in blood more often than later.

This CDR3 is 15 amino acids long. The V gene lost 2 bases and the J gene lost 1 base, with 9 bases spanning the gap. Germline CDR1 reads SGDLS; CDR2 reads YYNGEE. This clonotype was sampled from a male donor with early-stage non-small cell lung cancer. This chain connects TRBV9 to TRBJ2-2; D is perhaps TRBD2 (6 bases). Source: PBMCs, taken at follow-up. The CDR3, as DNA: TGTGCCAGCAGCGTCGGGACTGTGAACACCGGGGAGCTGTTTTTT. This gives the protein CASSVGTVNTGELFF. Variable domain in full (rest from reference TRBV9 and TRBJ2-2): DSGVTQTPKHLITATGQRVTLRCSPRSGDLSVYWYQQSLDQGLQFLIQYYNGEERAKGNILERFSAQQFPDLHSELNLSSLELGDSALYFCASSVGTVNTGELFFGEGSRLTVL.